The next 12 T cell receptor beta chains were all read from a single sample in a study of cytomegalovirus exposure and HLA in healthy donors. Primers included in the PCR were 60 Vbeta and 13 Jbeta primers. Sequencing used immunoSEQ multiplex PCR; TCRdb keeps in-frame clones, though not all of them. The sample holds about 250,000 clones, around 80% seen once. Sequences were obtained from PBMCs. These receptors all come from a boy under 18 in good health and CMV-seronegative.

The rearrangement uses TRBV6-5 and TRBJ2-5, with a tentative D call TRBD1 (5 bases). The germline V and J ends were trimmed by 5 bases and 1 base, with 14 bases remaining between them. This CDR3 region has 15 residues. Germline assignment: CDR1 MNHEY and CDR2 SVGAGI. The CDR3 DNA reads as TGTGCCAGCAGTCGACAGCTCCGACCCCAAGAGACCCAGTACTTC. It translates to CASSRQLRPQETQYF.

The sample holds a few counts of this clone. The J gene is TRBJ1-1, the V gene TRBV5-4; D gene unclear. In germline, CDR1 is SGHNT, CDR2 YYREEE (reference sequence). CDR3 length equals 13 residues. V was cut by 5 bases and J by 4 bases, with 12 bases left in between. In nucleotides, the CDR3 is TGTGCCAGCAGGGACTTAAGTGGCACTGAAGCTTTCTTT. This sequence encodes CASRDLSGTEAFF.

With respect to this clone: One end of the junction does not line up with germline, which may come from a read error. The CDR3 loop reads CAWRSPLRSVNF. CDR3 nucleotide sequence: TGTGCCTGGAGGTCACCCCTGAGATCCGTGAACTTC. V gene TRBV30 combines with J gene TRBJ1-2; unclear D gene. The CDR3 covers 12 residues. CDR1 and CDR2 (germline): GTSNPN, SVGIG (reference sequence). The full variable domain, its missing parts supplied by reference TRBV30 and TRBJ1-2, is SQTIHQWPATLVQPVGSPLSLECTVEGTSNPNLYWYRQAAGRGLQLLFYSVGIGQISSEVPQNLSASRPQDRQFILSSKKLLLSDSGFYLCAWRSPLRSVNFGSGTRLTVV.

The CDR3: CASSSRDIAYEQYF. In DNA form, the CDR3 reads TGTGCCAGCAGTTCACGGGACATAGCCTACGAGCAGTACTTC. The chain recombines TRBV11-3 with TRBJ2-7; TRBD1 might be the D (6 bases). The CDR3 extends over 14 amino acids. Per germline, CDR1 SGHNT and CDR2 YENEEA. V lost 6 bases to trimming and J lost 2 bases, with 14 bases between them.

J is TRBJ2-2 and V is TRBV19; D remains ambiguous. V was trimmed by 4 bases and J by 5 bases, leaving 17 bases between them. The germline gives CDR1 LNHDA, CDR2 SQIVND (reference sequence). This CDR3 has 16 amino acids. The CDR3 loop reads CASSRRHPAYTGELFF. CDR3 bases: TGTGCCAGTAGTAGGCGGCACCCCGCTTATACCGGGGAGCTGTTTTTT.

The chain is built from TRBV7-3 and TRBJ2-5; 9 bases agree with TRBD1. The CDR3 spans 15 residues. V lost 1 base to trimming and J lost 5 bases; unmatched junction nucleotides: 5. In germline, CDR1 is SGHTA, CDR2 FQGTGA. This CDR3 is CASSLMTGGIETQYF. The CDR3 DNA reads TGTGCCAGCAGCTTAATGACAGGGGGAATCGAGACCCAGTACTTC.

This chain uses TRBV11-3 with TRBJ2-2; TRBD2 matches 7 bases. After removal of 3 bases from V and 1 base from J, the junction contained 11 bases not matched to a gene. The CDR3 sequence is 18 residues long. Germline-derived CDR1 and CDR2 are SGHNT and YENEEA. CDR3 in amino acids: CASSFMLWAGENTGELFF. In DNA, the CDR3 is TGTGCCAGCAGCTTTATGTTGTGGGCGGGGGAGAACACCGGGGAGCTGTTTTTT. Based on the CDR3 plus reference TRBV11-3 and TRBJ2-2, the full variable domain is EAGVVQSPRYKIIEKKQPVAFWCNPISGHNTLYWYLQNLGQGPELLIRYENEEAVDDSQLPKDRFSAERLKGVDSTLKIQPAELGDSAVYLCASSFMLWAGENTGELFFGEGSRLTVL.

The chain links TRBV4-2 to TRBJ2-7, with TRBD1 matching 9 bases. In germline, CDR1 is LGHNA, CDR2 YNFKEQ. Trimming cost V 3 bases and J 3 bases; bases outside gene matches: 6. This CDR3 comprises 15 residues. Here the CDR3 DNA reads TGTGCCAGCAGCCAGGCCGGGACAGGGTACTACGAGCAGTACTTC. It encodes CASSQAGTGYYEQYF.

V is TRBV5-5 and J is TRBJ1-2; D is ambiguous. Germline V lookup: CDR1 SGHKS, CDR2 YYEKEE (reference sequence). The CDR3 has 13 residues. V was shortened by 3 bases and J by 3 bases, with 9 bases between the two germline ends. The CDR3 sequence: CASSSGQDYGYTF. CDR3 coding DNA: TGTGCCAGCAGCTCTGGGCAGGACTATGGCTACACCTTC.

Turning to this clone: The sample carries other DNA sequences with the same CDR3. The V and J genes are TRBV7-9 and TRBJ1-1, with 9 positions matching TRBD1. Germline CDR1 and CDR2: SEHNR and FQNEAQ (reference sequence). This CDR3 contains 14 residues. V was pared by 4 bases and J by 14 bases, with 14 bases of the junction left unmatched. The CDR3 DNA reads as TGTGCCAGCAGCTGGGACAGGGTGGCTCGTTCAGCCTTCTTT. Encoded protein: CASSWDRVARSAFF.

The chain has TRBV10-3 and TRBJ1-4; maybe TRBD1 (5 bases). The germline V gene encodes CDR1 ENHRY and CDR2 SYGVKD. V lost 3 bases to trimming and J lost 2 bases, with 13 bases between them. The CDR3 is 16 amino acids. The CDR3 loop reads CAISEWGVRTNEKLFF. DNA for the CDR3: TGTGCCATCAGTGAATGGGGGGTCAGGACTAATGAAAAACTGTTTTTT.

This clone was recorded a few times. The rearrangement joins TRBV6-1 to TRBJ1-4; possible D gene TRBD1, 5 bases. Germline lookup yields CDR1 MNHNS and CDR2 SASEGT. V was pared by 2 bases and J by 8 bases, with 6 bases between. The CDR3 sequence is 12 residues long. The CDR3 reads CASSEKGEKLFF. Here the CDR3 DNA reads TGTGCCAGCAGTGAAAAGGGGGAAAAACTGTTTTTT.